This TCR beta chain was sequenced during a study of blood T cell repertoires in COVID-19. Study information: Material from acute and convalescent COVID-19 was sourced from the United States, Italy and Spain.

Repertoires were generated with immunoSEQ multiplex PCR, while TCRdb's copy carries only in-frame clones and drops some. Found here are about 190,000 clones, roughly 87% of them singletons; the top ten hold around 6.1%. This CDR3 region has 14 residues. Germline CDR1 MRHNA, CDR2 SNTAGT. V was clipped by 6 bases and J by 4 bases, with 12 bases between them. The clonotype comes from a woman between 40 and 50 years old with acute or convalescent COVID-19. The chain links TRBV6-4 to TRBJ1-4, with a tentative D call TRBD1 (6 bases). The source material was peripheral blood. CDR3 in DNA: TGTGCCAGCAGCCGACAGGCGAATAATGAAAAACTGTTTTTT. It encodes CASSRQANNEKLFF.